Sequencing of this T cell receptor beta chain was carried out in a study of blood T cell repertoires in COVID-19. Across the study: Sources were T cells, B-cell-depleted T cells, or PBMCs; the material itself was cDNA or gDNA.

In germline, CDR1 is MNHNS, CDR2 SASEGT. With V trimmed by 2 bases and J by 6 bases, 1 base remained unmatched. The CDR3 runs to 14 residues. Authors' data handling: From reference gene primer amplification, estimates of nucleated cell counts were derived. The assay was immunoSEQ multiplex PCR, and TCRdb's table has in-frame clones only and misses some. The V and J calls and clone size come from that table; D and trimming were worked out from the DNA. The data show about 180,000 clones, with approximately 80% seen just once and approximately 15% held by the top ten. Adults between about 18 and 95 years of age took part from 20 to 25 US areas. Participants' own reports of clinical history determined their cohort assignment.

Material for sequencing was PBMCs or T cells enriched from blood (not recorded which). The V and J genes are TRBV6-1 and TRBJ1-5; TRBD1 agrees at 10 bases. The TCR was taken from a man between 60 and 75 years old who had been exposed to COVID-19. The CDR3 sequence: CASSERTGGQPQHF. CDR3 in DNA: TGTGCCAGCAGTGAAAGGACAGGGGGTCAGCCCCAGCATTTT.